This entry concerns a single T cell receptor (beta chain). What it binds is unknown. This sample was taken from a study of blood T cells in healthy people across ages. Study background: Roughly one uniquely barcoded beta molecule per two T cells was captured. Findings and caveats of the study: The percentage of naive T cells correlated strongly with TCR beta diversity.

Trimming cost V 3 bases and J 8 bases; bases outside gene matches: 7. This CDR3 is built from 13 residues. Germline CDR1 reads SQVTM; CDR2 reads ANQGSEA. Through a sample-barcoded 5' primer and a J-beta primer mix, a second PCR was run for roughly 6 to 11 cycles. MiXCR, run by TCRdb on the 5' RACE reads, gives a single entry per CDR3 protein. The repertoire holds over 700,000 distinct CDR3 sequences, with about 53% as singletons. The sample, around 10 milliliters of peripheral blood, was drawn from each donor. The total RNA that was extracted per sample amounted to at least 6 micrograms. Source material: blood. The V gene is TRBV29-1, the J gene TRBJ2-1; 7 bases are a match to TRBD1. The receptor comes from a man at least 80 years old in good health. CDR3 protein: CSVDSRGIDEQFF. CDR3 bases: TGCAGCGTTGATAGCAGGGGGATCGATGAGCAGTTCTTC.